This T cell receptor (beta chain) came from a study of Ad26.COV2.S vaccination and SARS-CoV-2 variants. Assay: immunoSEQ multiplex PCR; the TCRdb copy retains only in-frame clones and omits some. The data hold approximately 480,000 clones, with roughly nine tenths observed a single time. The trim removed 6 bases at V and 6 bases at J, leaving 5 bases unmatched. The CDR3 extends over 13 amino acids. CDR1 and CDR2 from the germline V gene are MNHEY and SMNVEV (reference sequence). Treatment of the sample: around 19 received Ad26.COV2.S at low or high dose, single or two shots; 5 received placebo; per-sample allocation not given. Vaccine and placebo recipients were sampled on day 63 after the first injection. This clone was picked up one time.

The chain recombines TRBV27 with TRBJ1-1, with 9 positions matching TRBD1. The source was peripheral blood, collected in a trial of Ad26.COV2.S vaccine versus placebo. The source is a person aged 18-65 years who received the Ad26.COV2.S COVID-19 vaccine or a placebo. The CDR3 here is CASSLGTGSEAFF. The CDR3 DNA reads as TGTGCCAGCAGCCTGGGGACAGGGTCTGAAGCTTTCTTT.